The sequence of this T cell receptor beta chain was determined in a study of molecular identifiers for immune sequencing clone quantification. Germline CDR1 and CDR2: SEHNR and FQNEAQ (reference sequence). V shed 5 bases and J 8 bases; nucleotides not matched to a gene: 9. This CDR3 comprises 15 residues. Listed TCR primers and previously described methods were used for bulk TCR libraries. TCRdb re-called the PCR reads with MiXCR, one entry per CDR3 protein. The sample shows around 470,000 distinct CDR3 sequences, around 23% of them seen only once. Naive CD8 T cells were sorted as CD8+CD4-CCR7+CD45RA+. This clonotype was counted at least ten times. Its antigen remains unidentified. Study observations and caveats: Clones of above 20 RNA copies carried over 99% of effector molecules; in naive cells they carried under 1%.

Sequencing was performed on naive CD8+ T cells from blood, with Jurkat cell RNA spiked in. Subset denoted: FACS-sorted CD8+CD4-CCR7+CD45RA+ naive T cells. The clonotype comes from a human donor in good health. Some libraries in this study had Jurkat cell RNA spiked in. V and J are TRBV7-9 and TRBJ1-4; 9 bases agree with TRBD1. The CDR3 DNA reads TGTGCCAGCAGCGGACAGGACAGGGGTGGAGAAAAACTGTTTTTT. Protein sequence: CASSGQDRGGEKLFF.